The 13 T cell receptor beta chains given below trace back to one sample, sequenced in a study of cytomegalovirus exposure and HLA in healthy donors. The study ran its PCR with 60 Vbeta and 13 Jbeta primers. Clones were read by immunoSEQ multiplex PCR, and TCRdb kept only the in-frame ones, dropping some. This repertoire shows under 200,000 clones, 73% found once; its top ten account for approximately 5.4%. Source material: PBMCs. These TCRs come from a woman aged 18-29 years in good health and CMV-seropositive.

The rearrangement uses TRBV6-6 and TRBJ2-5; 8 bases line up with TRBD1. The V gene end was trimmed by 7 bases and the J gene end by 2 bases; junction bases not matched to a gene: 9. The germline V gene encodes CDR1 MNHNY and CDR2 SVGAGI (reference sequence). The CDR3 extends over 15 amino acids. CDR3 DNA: TGTGCCAGCACTAGCACCGGGACAGGACAAGAGACCCAGTACTTC. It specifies CASTSTGTGQETQYF.

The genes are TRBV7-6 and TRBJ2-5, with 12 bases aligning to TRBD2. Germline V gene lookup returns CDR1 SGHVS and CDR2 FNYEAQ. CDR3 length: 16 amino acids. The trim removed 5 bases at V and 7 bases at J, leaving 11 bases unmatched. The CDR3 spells CASSGQLAGGSGTQYF. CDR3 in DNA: TGTGCCAGCAGCGGTCAACTAGCGGGAGGCTCAGGGACCCAGTACTTC. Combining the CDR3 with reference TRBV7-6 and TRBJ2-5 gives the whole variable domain GAGVSQSPRYKVTKRGQDVALRCDPISGHVSLYWYRQALGQGPEFLTYFNYEAQQDKSGLPNDRFSAERPEGSISTLTIQRTEQRDSAMYRCASSGQLAGGSGTQYFGPGTRLLVL.

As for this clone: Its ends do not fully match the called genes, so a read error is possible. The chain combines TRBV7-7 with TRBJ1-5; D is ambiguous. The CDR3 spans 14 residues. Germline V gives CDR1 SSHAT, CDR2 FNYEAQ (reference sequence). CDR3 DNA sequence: TGTGCTAGCAGCTTGGAGCAGCCCAATCAGCCCCAGCATTTT. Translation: CASSLEQPNQPQHF. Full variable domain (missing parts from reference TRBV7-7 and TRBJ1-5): GAGVSQSPRYKVTKRGQDVTLRCDPISSHATLYWYQQALGQGPEFLTYFNYEAQPDKSGLPSDRFSAERPEGSISTLTIQRTEQRDSAMYRCASSLEQPNQPQHFGDGTRLSIL.

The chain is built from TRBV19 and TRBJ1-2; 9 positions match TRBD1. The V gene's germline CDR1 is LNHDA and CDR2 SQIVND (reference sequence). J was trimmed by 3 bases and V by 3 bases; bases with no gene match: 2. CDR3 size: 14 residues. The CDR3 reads CASSIGQGYYGYTF. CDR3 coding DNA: TGTGCCAGTAGTATTGGACAGGGGTACTATGGCTACACCTTC.

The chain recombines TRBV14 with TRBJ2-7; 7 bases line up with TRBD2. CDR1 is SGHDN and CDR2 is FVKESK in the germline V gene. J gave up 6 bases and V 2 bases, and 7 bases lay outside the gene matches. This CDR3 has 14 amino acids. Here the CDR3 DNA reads TGTGCCAGCAGCCAACTTAGGGGAGGGCTCGAGCAGTACTTC. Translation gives CASSQLRGGLEQYF. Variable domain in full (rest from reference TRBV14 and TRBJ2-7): EAGVTQFPSHSVIEKGQTVTLRCDPISGHDNLYWYRRVMGKEIKFLLHFVKESKQDESGMPNNRFLAERTGGTYSTLKVQPAELEDSGVYFCASSQLRGGLEQYFGPGTRLTVT.

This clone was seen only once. This chain's CDR3 is CASSFGTRQETQYF. The CDR3 bases are TGTGCCAGCAGCTTCGGGACTCGGCAAGAGACCCAGTACTTC. The chain links TRBV5-4 to TRBJ2-5; the D gene is possibly TRBD2 (6 bases). The CDR3 runs to 14 residues. Trimming took 2 bases from V and 2 from J, leaving 10 bases between them. In germline, CDR1 is SGHNT, CDR2 YYREEE (reference sequence).

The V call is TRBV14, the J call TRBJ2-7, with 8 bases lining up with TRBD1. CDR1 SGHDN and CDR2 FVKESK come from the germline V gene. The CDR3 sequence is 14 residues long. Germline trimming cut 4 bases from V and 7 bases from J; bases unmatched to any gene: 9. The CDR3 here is CASSRVPRGREQYF. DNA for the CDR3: TGTGCCAGCAGCCGGGTCCCCAGGGGGCGAGAGCAGTACTTC.

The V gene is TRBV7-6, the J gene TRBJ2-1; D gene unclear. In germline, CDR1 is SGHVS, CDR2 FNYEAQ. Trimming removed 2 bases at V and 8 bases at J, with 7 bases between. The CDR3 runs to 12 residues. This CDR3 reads CASSLTADEQFF. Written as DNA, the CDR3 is TGTGCCAGCAGCTTAACCGCGGATGAGCAGTTCTTC.

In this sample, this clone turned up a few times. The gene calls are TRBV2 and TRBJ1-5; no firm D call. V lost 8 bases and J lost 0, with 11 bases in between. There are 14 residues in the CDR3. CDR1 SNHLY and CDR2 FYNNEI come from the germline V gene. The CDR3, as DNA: TGTGCCAGCGGCCAGGCATATAGCAATCAGCCCCAGCATTTT. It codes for CASGQAYSNQPQHF.

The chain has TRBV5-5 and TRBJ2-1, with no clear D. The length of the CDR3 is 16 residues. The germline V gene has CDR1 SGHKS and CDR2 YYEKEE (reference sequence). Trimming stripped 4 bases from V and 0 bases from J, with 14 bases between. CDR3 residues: CASSREPHSSYNEQFF. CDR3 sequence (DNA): TGTGCCAGCAGCCGCGAGCCCCATAGCTCCTACAATGAGCAGTTCTTC.

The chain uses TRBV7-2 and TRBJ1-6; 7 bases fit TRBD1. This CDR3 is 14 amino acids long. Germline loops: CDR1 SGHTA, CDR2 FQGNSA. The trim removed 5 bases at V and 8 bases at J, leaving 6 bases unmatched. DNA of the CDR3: TGTGCCAGCAGCAACCGGGACAGAGATTCACCCCTCCACTTT. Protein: CASSNRDRDSPLHF. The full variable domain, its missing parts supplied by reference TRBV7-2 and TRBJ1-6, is GAGVSQSPSNKVTEKGKDVELRCDPISGHTALYWYRQSLGQGLEFLIYFQGNSAPDKSGLPSDRFSAERTGGSVSTLTIQRTQQEDSAVYLCASSNRDRDSPLHFGNGTRLTVT.

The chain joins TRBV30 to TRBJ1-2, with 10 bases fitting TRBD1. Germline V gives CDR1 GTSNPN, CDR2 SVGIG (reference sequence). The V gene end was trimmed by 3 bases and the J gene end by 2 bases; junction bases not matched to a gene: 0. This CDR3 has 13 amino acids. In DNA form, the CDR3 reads TGTGCCTGGAGGGGACAGGGGAACTATGGCTACACCTTC. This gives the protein CAWRGQGNYGYTF.

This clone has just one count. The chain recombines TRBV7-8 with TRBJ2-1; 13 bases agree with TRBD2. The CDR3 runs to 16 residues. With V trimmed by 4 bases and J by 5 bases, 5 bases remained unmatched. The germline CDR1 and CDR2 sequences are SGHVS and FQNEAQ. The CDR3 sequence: CASSSWTSGRNNEQFF. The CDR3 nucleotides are TGTGCCAGCAGCTCCTGGACTAGCGGGAGAAACAATGAGCAGTTCTTC.